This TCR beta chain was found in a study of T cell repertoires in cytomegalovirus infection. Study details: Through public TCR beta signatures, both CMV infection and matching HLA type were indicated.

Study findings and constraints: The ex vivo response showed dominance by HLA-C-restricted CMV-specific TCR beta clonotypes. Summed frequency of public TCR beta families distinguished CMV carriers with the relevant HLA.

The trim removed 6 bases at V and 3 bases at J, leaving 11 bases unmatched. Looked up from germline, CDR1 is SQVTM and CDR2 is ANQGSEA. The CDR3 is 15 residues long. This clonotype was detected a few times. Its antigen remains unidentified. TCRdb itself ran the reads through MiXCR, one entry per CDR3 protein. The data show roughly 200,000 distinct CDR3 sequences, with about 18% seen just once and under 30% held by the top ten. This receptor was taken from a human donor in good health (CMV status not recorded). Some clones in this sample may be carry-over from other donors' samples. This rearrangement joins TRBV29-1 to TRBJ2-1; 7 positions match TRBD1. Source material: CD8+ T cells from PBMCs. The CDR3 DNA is TGCAGCGTGCCACTGACAGGGAACTACTACAATGAGCAGTTCTTC. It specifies CSVPLTGNYYNEQFF.